Each of the 14 T cell receptor beta chains below was sequenced from the same sample in a study of CD8+ T cells in alopecia areata. Extracted from the samples, RNA was reverse transcribed into cDNA to serve as the sequencing template. Here immunoSEQ multiplex PCR was the method, and the copy in TCRdb shows in-frame clones only, minus some. The sample shows roughly 120,000 clones, roughly two fifths of them seen only once. The sequencing input was CD4+ T cells sorted from blood. The receptors come from a human donor with alopecia areata.

This clone was detected a few times. The chain joins TRBV19 to TRBJ2-1; D gene unclear. This CDR3 spans 14 amino acids. CDR1 LNHDA and CDR2 SQIVND come from the germline V gene (reference sequence). With 3 bases removed from V and 4 bases from J, the gap between germline ends came to 10 bases. The CDR3 loop reads CASSIQLVYNEQFF. In DNA, the CDR3 is TGTGCCAGTAGTATCCAATTGGTTTACAATGAGCAGTTCTTC.

This sequence joins TRBV4-1 and TRBJ1-1; no firm D call. CDR3 length: 14 amino acids. Germline V gene lookup returns CDR1 MGHRA and CDR2 YSYEKL. Trimming stripped 1 base from V and 4 bases from J, with 10 bases between. The CDR3 region has the DNA TGCGCCAGCAGCCAAGTAGGAGGGAGCACTGAAGCTTTCTTT. This translates into CASSQVGGSTEAFF.

This clone was seen a handful of times. The J gene is TRBJ2-1, the V gene TRBV6-5, with 15 bases fitting TRBD2. The CDR3 contains 15 residues. Unmatched junction bases numbered 6, after V lost 6 bases and J lost 9 bases. The germline gives CDR1 MNHEY, CDR2 SVGAGI. This chain's CDR3 is CASSRTSGGAGEQFF. CDR3 coding DNA: TGTGCCAGCAGCAGGACTAGCGGGGGGGCAGGTGAGCAGTTCTTC.

This clone was seen more than once but under ten times. This chain links TRBV5-1 with TRBJ2-3; 7 nucleotides align to TRBD2. The CDR3 is 13 residues long. V shed 7 bases and J 2 bases; nucleotides not matched to a gene: 4. The germline V gene encodes CDR1 SGHRS and CDR2 YFSETQ. The CDR3 bases are TGCGCCAGCGCGGCGGGGGACACAGATACGCAGTATTTT. Encoded protein: CASAAGDTDTQYF.

The chain carries TRBV29-1 and TRBJ2-1, with D possibly TRBD1 on 6 matching bases. CDR3 size: 14 residues. V lost 7 bases and J lost 1, with 14 bases in between. Germline assignment: CDR1 SQVTM and CDR2 ANQGSEA. The CDR3 region is CSGKGTNSYNEQFF. CDR3 coding DNA: TGCAGCGGAAAAGGGACAAATTCCTACAATGAGCAGTTCTTC.

The rearrangement joins TRBV7-2 to TRBJ2-7; 10 bases are a match to TRBD2. This CDR3 is 16 amino acids long. V lost 4 bases to trimming and J lost 3 bases; unmatched junction nucleotides: 9. Germline lookup yields CDR1 SGHTA and CDR2 FQGNSA. The CDR3 region has the DNA TGTGCCAGCAGCTCCCTGGTGGCTAGCGGGAGCTACGAGCAGTACTTC. This translates into CASSSLVASGSYEQYF.

This chain uses TRBV28 with TRBJ1-5, with unresolved D. The V gene lost 1 base and the J gene lost 0 bases, with 10 bases spanning the gap. The CDR3 length is 16 residues. The germline V gene has CDR1 MDHEN and CDR2 SYDVKM. CDR3 bases: TGTGCCAGCAGTTTATCACCCCCCCTTAGCAATCAGCCCCAGCATTTT. The encoded protein is CASSLSPPLSNQPQHF.

As to this clone: Other nucleotide sequences in the sample specify the same CDR3. V and J are TRBV5-1 and TRBJ2-3; D ambiguous. CDR3 size: 13 residues. CDR1 is SGHRS and CDR2 is YFSETQ in the germline V gene. V was clipped by 0 bases and J by 0 bases, with 2 bases between them. CDR3 bases: TGCGCCAGCAGCTTGGCAAGCACAGATACGCAGTATTTT. This translates into CASSLASTDTQYF.

This CDR3 reads CSVRVVKEREQYF. The CDR3 coding sequence is TGCAGCGTGAGGGTAGTAAAGGAACGCGAGCAGTACTTC. V is TRBV29-1 and J is TRBJ2-7, with D possibly matching TRBD2 (5 bases). Between the trimmed V and J ends, which lost 6 bases and 6 bases, there was a span of 18 bases. CDR1 is SQVTM and CDR2 is ANQGSEA in the germline V gene. There are 13 residues in the CDR3.

This clone was seen only a few times. Written as DNA, the CDR3 is TGTGCCACCAGCAGAGTGAGGTCTGGGGCCAACGTCCTGACTTTC. Translating gives CATSRVRSGANVLTF. V gene TRBV15 combines with J gene TRBJ2-6; D remains unclear. Germline loops: CDR1 LNHNV, CDR2 YYDKDF (reference sequence). This CDR3 spans 15 amino acids. V shed 1 base and J shed 1 base, with 5 bases lying between them.

The table lists this clone with a few counts. The chain is built from TRBV28 and TRBJ2-7, with TRBD1 as a possible D gene (5 bases). Per germline, CDR1 MDHEN and CDR2 SYDVKM. This CDR3 region has 11 residues. V dropped 8 bases and J dropped 3 bases, with 8 bases sitting between them. In nucleotides, the CDR3 is TGTGCCAGCGTCAGGGACTACGAGCAGTACTTC. Its protein product is CASVRDYEQYF.

The V and J genes are TRBV29-1 and TRBJ2-6; 9 bases align to TRBD1. The CDR3 sequence is 16 residues long. The V gene end was trimmed by 3 bases and the J gene end by 0 bases; junction bases not matched to a gene: 3. Germline CDR1 reads SQVTM; CDR2 reads ANQGSEA. Here the CDR3 DNA reads TGCAGCGTTGACACAGGGGGCTTCTCTGGGGCCAACGTCCTGACTTTC. Protein product: CSVDTGGFSGANVLTF.

The chain joins TRBV9 to TRBJ2-2, with 9 positions matching TRBD2. Germline V gives CDR1 SGDLS, CDR2 YYNGEE. V shed 1 base and J 8 bases; nucleotides not matched to a gene: 6. The CDR3 runs 15 residues. Here the CDR3 reads CASSVIGSGSGELFF. CDR3 DNA: TGTGCCAGCAGCGTAATCGGTAGCGGGAGTGGGGAGCTGTTTTTT.

The J gene is TRBJ1-2, the V gene TRBV29-1; D might be TRBD1 (6 bases). The CDR3 runs to 13 residues. CDR1 is SQVTM and CDR2 is ANQGSEA in the germline V gene. With 5 bases removed from V and 4 bases from J, the gap between germline ends came to 14 bases. In nucleotides, the CDR3 is TGCAGCGTTCTCACAGGGCGCGGCTATGGCTACACCTTC. It yields the protein CSVLTGRGYGYTF.